Listed here are 20 T cell receptor beta chains from one sample, sequenced in a study of shared clonotypes between healthy human individuals. The protocol was immunoSEQ multiplex PCR, while the TCRdb copy is restricted to in-frame clones and leaves out a portion. The table shows some 450,000 clones, with roughly 80% occurring only once. The specimen sequenced was PBMCs. The receptors derive from a woman aged 40 to 50 in good health. Some clones in this sample may be carry-over from other donors' samples.

Many counts were recorded for this clone. Other DNA sequences within the sample encode an identical CDR3. The V and J genes are TRBV29-1 and TRBJ2-3; D possibly matches TRBD1 or TRBD2 (7 bases each). The V gene lost 2 bases and the J gene lost 6 bases, with 12 bases spanning the gap. Germline CDR1 and CDR2: SQVTM and ANQGSEA. The CDR3 is 13 residues long. The CDR3 protein is CSVEQGGGDTQYF. CDR3 nucleotides: TGCAGCGTTGAACAGGGGGGAGGGGATACGCAGTATTTT.

This chain joins TRBV27 and TRBJ2-1; 12 bases fit TRBD2. The germline V gene encodes CDR1 MNHEY and CDR2 SMNVEV (reference sequence). V lost 5 bases, J lost 5 bases, and 16 bases stayed unmatched. The CDR3 sequence is 19 residues long. The chain's CDR3 is CASSLPGQGTSGRNNEQFF. CDR3 nucleotides: TGTGCCAGCAGTCTACCGGGACAGGGAACTAGCGGGAGGAACAATGAGCAGTTCTTC.

CDR3: CAFRQATNEKLFF. CDR3 in DNA: TGTGCCTTCCGGCAGGCAACTAATGAAAAACTGTTTTTT. The chain links TRBV4-2 to TRBJ1-4; D unclear. Germline-derived CDR1 and CDR2 are LGHNA and YNFKEQ. This CDR3 is 13 amino acids long. V lost 11 bases and J lost 0, with 10 bases in between.

In the case of this clone: A far larger clone is off by one base, so a read error is likely. The same CDR3 can be traced to other DNA sequences in this sample. The CDR3 nucleotides are TGCGCCAGCAGTCCCCCCAGGGGGCTCACTGAAGCTTTCTTT. Residues: CASSPPRGLTEAFF. This chain uses TRBV27 with TRBJ1-1; 8 nucleotides match TRBD1. The germline V gene encodes CDR1 MNHEY and CDR2 SMNVEV (reference sequence). CDR3 length: 14 residues.

The CDR3 sequence: CASRTSENTGELFF. CDR3 nucleotides: TGCGCCAGCAGGACTAGCGAGAACACCGGGGAGCTGTTTTTT. This chain uses TRBV5-1 with TRBJ2-2; TRBD2 agrees at 8 bases. Germline V gene lookup returns CDR1 SGHRS and CDR2 YFSETQ. The V gene end was trimmed by 5 bases and the J gene end by 1 base; junction bases not matched to a gene: 1. This CDR3 has 14 amino acids.

The J gene is TRBJ2-2, the V gene TRBV5-1; perhaps TRBD1 as D (6 bases). V shed 2 bases and J shed 5 bases, with 7 bases lying between them. Germline CDR1 SGHRS, CDR2 YFSETQ. The CDR3 consists of 13 residues. CDR3 nucleotide sequence: TGCGCCAGCAGCTTTCAGGGGACCGGGGAGCTGTTTTTT. This encodes CASSFQGTGELFF.

The gene calls are TRBV6-5 and TRBJ2-3; D unclear. CDR1 and CDR2 from the germline V gene are MNHEY and SVGAGI. Trimming stripped 7 bases from V and 1 base from J, with 15 bases between. This CDR3 is 15 amino acids long. CDR3 in DNA: TGTGCCAGCAACACACTACCGACCGGCACAGATACGCAGTATTTT. Translation: CASNTLPTGTDTQYF.

This sequence joins TRBV9 and TRBJ2-2, with 7 bases lining up with TRBD1. Germline lookup yields CDR1 SGDLS and CDR2 YYNGEE. V gave up 3 bases and J gave up 13 bases; unmatched junction bases: 15. The CDR3 length is 15 residues. The CDR3 spells CASSAPGTTNRGLFF. The CDR3 nucleotides read TGTGCCAGCAGCGCCCCCGGGACAACCAACAGGGGGCTGTTTTTT.

On this clone itself: Since a far larger clone is one base different, this is likely a read error. The chain couples TRBV4-3 to TRBJ2-3; D gene uncertain. V was pared by 1 base and J by 8 bases, with 13 bases between. Germline V gene data show CDR1 as LGHNA and CDR2 as YSLEER. The CDR3 is 14 amino acids. The CDR3 sequence: CASSQGSSRATQYF. CDR3 nucleotide sequence: TGCGCCAGCAGCCAAGGTAGCAGCCGGGCTACGCAGTATTTT.

Here the CDR3 DNA reads TGTGCCAGCAGTTATCGGACTAGCGGGTACCAAGAGACCCAGTACTTC. Its translation: CASSYRTSGYQETQYF. The genes are TRBV6-6 and TRBJ2-5, with 11 bases matching TRBD2. This CDR3 is built from 16 residues. The germline gives CDR1 MNHNY, CDR2 SVGAGI (reference sequence). Unmatched junction bases numbered 3, after V lost 3 bases and J lost 0 bases.

Concerning this clone itself: A far larger clone is just one base off, so this is likely a read error. The same CDR3 also results from other DNA sequences found in this sample. The gene calls are TRBV28 and TRBJ1-2, with D uncertain. The CDR3 runs to 11 residues. Germline CDR1 is MDHEN and CDR2 is SYDVKM. Trimming removed 8 bases from V and 7 bases from J, with 11 bases in between. The DNA for the CDR3 is TGTGCCAGCGAAACCAACGGTGGCTACACCTTC. As protein: CASETNGGYTF.

This chain links TRBV6-1 with TRBJ1-3; no definite D call. This CDR3 contains 15 residues. V shed 6 bases and J shed 0 bases, with 12 bases lying between them. The germline CDR1 and CDR2 sequences are MNHNS and SASEGT. CDR3 loop: CASSPAGASGNTIYF. CDR3 coding DNA: TGTGCCAGCAGCCCCGCCGGCGCCTCTGGAAACACCATATATTTT.

This clone has a handful of counts. The rearrangement uses TRBV27 and TRBJ2-5; tentative D call: TRBD2 (5 bases). The DNA end is more similar to TRBJ2-7, so the J call may be wrong. The CDR3 loop spans 13 amino acids. The germline gives CDR1 MNHEY, CDR2 SMNVEV (reference sequence). CDR3 in amino acids: CASSPGKTYEQYF. The CDR3 nucleotides read TGTGCCAGCAGCCCCGGGAAGACCTACGAGCAGTACTTC.

This chain links TRBV7-6 with TRBJ1-2; the D gene is possibly TRBD1 (5 bases). The V gene's germline CDR1 is SGHVS and CDR2 FNYEAQ. The CDR3 loop spans 16 amino acids. Trimming stripped 0 bases from V and 7 bases from J, with 18 bases between. For the CDR3, the DNA is TGTGCCAGCAGCTTAGCGAGCCCAGGCGCTGGGGGTGGCTACACCTTC. Translating gives CASSLASPGAGGGYTF. Supplemented by reference TRBV7-6 and TRBJ1-2, the full variable domain reads GAGVSQSPRYKVTKRGQDVALRCDPISGHVSLYWYRQALGQGPEFLTYFNYEAQQDKSGLPNDRFSAERPEGSISTLTIQRTEQRDSAMYRCASSLASPGAGGGYTFGSGTRLTVV.

Remarks on this clone: One base separates it from a far larger clone, so it is likely a read error. The same CDR3 also results from other DNA sequences found in this sample. This sequence joins TRBV30 and TRBJ2-7; D possibly corresponds to TRBD2 (6 bases). Germline CDR1 is GTSNPN and CDR2 is SVGIG (reference sequence). This CDR3 comprises 12 residues. DNA of the CDR3: TGCGCCTGGAACCTCCTGGGGGGAGAGCAGTACTTC. Translated, it gives CAWNLLGGEQYF.

The CDR3 DNA sequence: TGTGCCACCCTCACAGGGAGAAGATCCTACGAGCAGTACTTC. It translates to CATLTGRRSYEQYF. This chain uses TRBV6-5 with TRBJ2-7; maybe TRBD1 (6 bases). With 10 bases removed from V and 1 base from J, the gap between germline ends came to 17 bases. The length of the CDR3 is 14 residues. Germline assignment: CDR1 MNHEY and CDR2 SVGAGI.

V usage is TRBV18 and J usage is TRBJ1-5, with unresolved D. Trimming took 2 bases from V and 5 from J, leaving 7 bases between them. Germline assignment: CDR1 KGHSH and CDR2 LQKENI. The CDR3 length is 13 residues. The CDR3 loop is CASSPERDQPQHF. CDR3 in DNA: TGTGCCAGCTCACCAGAGAGGGATCAGCCCCAGCATTTT. The entire variable domain, with the rest obtained from reference TRBV18 and TRBJ1-5, is as follows: NAGVMQNPRHLVRRRGQEARLRCSPMKGHSHVYWYRQLPEEGLKFMVYLQKENIIDESGMPKERFSAEFPKEGPSILRIQQVVRGDSAAYFCASSPERDQPQHFGDGTRLSIL.

A remark on this clone: The sample contains more than one DNA sequence encoding this CDR3. CDR3 amino acids: CASSPRTGNYGYTF. The CDR3 DNA follows: TGTGCCAGCAGCCCTAGGACAGGAAACTATGGCTACACCTTC. The chain employs TRBV5-4 and TRBJ1-2; 7 bases fit TRBD1. In germline, CDR1 is SGHNT, CDR2 YYREEE (reference sequence). The junction had 5 bases not matched to a gene; V was cut back by 4 bases and J by 2 bases. There are 14 residues in the CDR3.

The chain employs TRBV5-1 and TRBJ2-1; D is perhaps TRBD2 (6 bases). CDR1 is SGHRS, CDR2 YFSETQ, per germline. The CDR3 is made up of 13 amino acids. V lost 3 bases and J 9 bases, leaving 13 bases between the germline ends. As DNA, the CDR3 is TGCGCCAGCAGCTCCACATCTAGCGTTGAGCAGTTCTTC. The encoded protein is CASSSTSSVEQFF.

This chain connects TRBV7-9 to TRBJ2-1; no definite D call. V was clipped by 4 bases and J by 4 bases, with 14 bases between them. Germline V gene sequence: CDR1 SEHNR, CDR2 FQNEAQ (reference sequence). The CDR3 is 15 residues long. The CDR3 sequence is CASSSVSRYYNEQFF. As DNA, the CDR3 is TGTGCCAGCAGCTCTGTCAGCCGGTATTACAATGAGCAGTTCTTC.